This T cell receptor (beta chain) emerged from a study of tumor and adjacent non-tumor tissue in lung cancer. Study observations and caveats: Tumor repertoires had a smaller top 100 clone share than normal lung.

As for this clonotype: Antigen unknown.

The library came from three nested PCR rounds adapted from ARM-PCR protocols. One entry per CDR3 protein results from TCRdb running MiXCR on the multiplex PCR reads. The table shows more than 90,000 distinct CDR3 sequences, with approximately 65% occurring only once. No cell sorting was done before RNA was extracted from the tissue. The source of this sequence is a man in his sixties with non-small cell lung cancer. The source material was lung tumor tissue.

DNA of the CDR3: TGTGCCAGCAGCTTAGGGACTAGCGAACCCCGGAATGAGCAGTTCTTC. This translates into CASSLGTSEPRNEQFF. The V gene is TRBV11-3, the J gene TRBJ2-1; 9 bases line up with TRBD2. This CDR3 is built from 16 residues. Germline loops: CDR1 SGHNT, CDR2 YENEEA. V trimming: 1 base; J trimming: 7 bases; junction bases outside the gene matches: 8.